This is a list of T cell receptor beta chains from one sample in a study of cytomegalovirus exposure and HLA in healthy donors. The assay was immunoSEQ multiplex PCR, and TCRdb's table has in-frame clones only and misses some. The repertoire holds roughly 140,000 clones, about four fifths seen once, with roughly 3.6% in the top ten. Sequenced input: PBMCs. These receptors were taken from a human donor in good health. Both conserved end residues are part of each CDR3. A D gene is named only where the DNA matches it firmly. Size values are once, few and many counts, or a class for expanded clones, and some rows have none.

>11|.|TRBV19|TRBJ2-1|TRBD2
TGTGCCAGTAGCGGGGGGAATGAGCAGTTCTTC
CASSGGNEQFF
>15|.|TRBV29-1|TRBJ2-2|.
TGCAGCGTCCGGGCTCGGGGTTATGGGACCGGGGAGCTGTTTTTT
CSVRARGYGTGELFF
>12|.|TRBV29-1|TRBJ1-2|.
TGCAGCGTTCCCAGGGCCAACTATGGCTACACCTTC
CSVPRANYGYTF
>15|.|TRBV7-9|TRBJ1-5|TRBD1
TGTGCCAGCAGCGTTGGGACAGGGGTAGATCAGCCCCAGCATTTT
CASSVGTGVDQPQHF
>15|.|TRBV2|TRBJ1-5|TRBD1
TGTGCCAGCAGTGAAGCAGCAGGGGGAGGTCAGCCCCAGCATTTT
CASSEAAGGGQPQHF
>17|.|TRBV7-2|TRBJ1-6|.
TGTGCCAGCAGCTTGACTGGAGAGAGCTCCTATAATTCACCCCTCCACTTT
CASSLTGESSYNSPLHF
>14|.|TRBV5-4|TRBJ2-5|.
TGTGCCAGCAGCTTGGATCGAGGGTCTGAGACCCAGTACTTC
CASSLDRGSETQYF
>17|.|TRBV18|TRBJ2-7|TRBD1
TGTGCCAGCTCACTTAATACCGGGACAGGAGGGGGGTACGAGCAGTACTTC
CASSLNTGTGGGYEQYF
>16|.|TRBV6-5|TRBJ2-1|TRBD2
TGTGCCAGCAGTTACTCAAGACTAGCGGTCGGATACGAGCAGTTCTTC
CASSYSRLAVGYEQFF
>14|.|TRBV10-3|TRBJ1-4|.
TGTGCCATCAGTGAACGGGGGGGGAATGAAAAACTGTTTTTT
CAISERGGNEKLFF
>16|once|TRBV6-5|TRBJ2-1|TRBD1
TGTGCCAGCAGTTACACGCCGGGACAGGGGGCAACGGAGCAGTTCTTC
CASSYTPGQGATEQFF
>16|.|TRBV7-2|TRBJ1-2|.
TGTGCCAGCAGCGCCCGCTGGAGACAGAGATACTATGGCTACACCTTC
CASSARWRQRYYGYTF
>16|.|TRBV7-9|TRBJ1-2|TRBD1
TGTGCCAGCAGCCATGCCGGGACAGGGAAGGCGGGTGGCTACACCTTC
CASSHAGTGKAGGYTF
>16|.|TRBV5-1|TRBJ2-7|.
TGCGCCAGCAGCTTGGACTCCCAGGGGAGCTCCTACGAGCAGTACTTC
CASSLDSQGSSYEQYF
>16|few|TRBV5-1|TRBJ1-3|.
TGCGCCAGCAGCTTGGAGGGGGTAATCTCTGGAAACACCATATATTTT
CASSLEGVISGNTIYF
>18|.|TRBV7-9|TRBJ2-5|TRBD2
TGTGCCAGCAGCTTAGCTTACGGACTAGCGGGGCTTAAAGAGACCCAGTACTTC
CASSLAYGLAGLKETQYF
>16|.|TRBV9|TRBJ1-4|TRBD1
TGTGCCAGCAGCGTCGGACAGGCGGCAACTAATGAAAAACTGTTTTTT
CASSVGQAATNEKLFF
>11|.|TRBV6-1|TRBJ1-5|.
TGTGCCAGCCGGAGCAATCAGCCCCAGCATTTT
CASRSNQPQHF